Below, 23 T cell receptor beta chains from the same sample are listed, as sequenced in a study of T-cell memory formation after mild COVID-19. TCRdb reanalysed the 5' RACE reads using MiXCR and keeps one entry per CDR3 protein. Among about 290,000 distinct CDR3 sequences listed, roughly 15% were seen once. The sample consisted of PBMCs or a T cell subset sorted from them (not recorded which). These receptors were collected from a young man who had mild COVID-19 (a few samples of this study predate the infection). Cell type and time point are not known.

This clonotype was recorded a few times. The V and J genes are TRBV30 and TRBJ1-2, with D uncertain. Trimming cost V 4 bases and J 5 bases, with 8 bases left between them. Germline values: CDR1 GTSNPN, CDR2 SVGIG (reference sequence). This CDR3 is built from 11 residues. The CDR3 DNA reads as TGTGCCTGGATGGAATCTTATGGCTACACCTTC. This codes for CAWMESYGYTF.

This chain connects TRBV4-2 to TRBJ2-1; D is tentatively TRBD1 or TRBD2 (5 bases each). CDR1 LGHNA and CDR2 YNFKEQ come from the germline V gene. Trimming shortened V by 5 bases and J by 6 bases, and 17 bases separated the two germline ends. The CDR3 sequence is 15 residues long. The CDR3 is CASSAPGQGANEQFF. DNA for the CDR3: TGTGCCAGCAGCGCTCCGGGGCAGGGTGCCAATGAGCAGTTCTTC.

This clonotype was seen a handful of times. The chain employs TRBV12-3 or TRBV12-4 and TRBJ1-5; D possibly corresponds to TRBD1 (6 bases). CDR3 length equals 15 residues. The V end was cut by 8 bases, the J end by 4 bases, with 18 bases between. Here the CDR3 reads CASGAGEGENQPQHF. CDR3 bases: TGTGCCAGCGGGGCGGGGGAGGGGGAAAATCAGCCCCAGCATTTT.

The CDR3 nucleotides are TGTGCCAGCAGGGACGTGGACAGACCCGCGAACACCGGGGAGCTGTTTTTT. Protein: CASRDVDRPANTGELFF. This chain connects TRBV2 to TRBJ2-2, with D possibly matching TRBD1 (6 bases). The length of the CDR3 is 17 residues. V lost 6 bases and J lost 0, with 17 bases in between. Germline V gives CDR1 SNHLY, CDR2 FYNNEI.

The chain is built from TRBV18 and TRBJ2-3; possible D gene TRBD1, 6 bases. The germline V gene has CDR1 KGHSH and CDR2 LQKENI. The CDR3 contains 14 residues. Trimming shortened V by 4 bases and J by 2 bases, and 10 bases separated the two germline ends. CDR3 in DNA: TGTGCCAGCTCACGCCGGACAGACACAGATACGCAGTATTTT. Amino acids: CASSRRTDTDTQYF.

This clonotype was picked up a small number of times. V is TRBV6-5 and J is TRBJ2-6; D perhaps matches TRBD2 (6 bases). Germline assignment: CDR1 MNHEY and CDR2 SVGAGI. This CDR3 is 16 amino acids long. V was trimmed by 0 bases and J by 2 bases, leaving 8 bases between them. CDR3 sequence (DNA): TGTGCCAGCAGTTACTCGTGGGGGGCTGGGGCCAACGTCCTGACTTTC. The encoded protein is CASSYSWGAGANVLTF.

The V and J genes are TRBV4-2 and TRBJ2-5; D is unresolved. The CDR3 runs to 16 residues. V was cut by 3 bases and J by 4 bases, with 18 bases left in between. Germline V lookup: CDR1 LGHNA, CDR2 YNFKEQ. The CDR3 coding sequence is TGTGCCAGCAGCCATGGTACTGGGATTGTCGGAGAGACCCAGTACTTC. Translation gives CASSHGTGIVGETQYF.

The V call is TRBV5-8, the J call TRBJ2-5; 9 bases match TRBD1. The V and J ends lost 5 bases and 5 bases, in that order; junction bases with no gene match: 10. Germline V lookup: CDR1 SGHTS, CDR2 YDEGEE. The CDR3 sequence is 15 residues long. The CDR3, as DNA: TGTGCCAGCAGAACGGCGGGACAGGGTATGGAGACCCAGTACTTC. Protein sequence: CASRTAGQGMETQYF.

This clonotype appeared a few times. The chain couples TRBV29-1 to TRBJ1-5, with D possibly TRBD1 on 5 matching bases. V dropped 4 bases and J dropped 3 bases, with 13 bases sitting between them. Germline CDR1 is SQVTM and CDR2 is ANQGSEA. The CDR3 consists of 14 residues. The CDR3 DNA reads TGCAGCGTTGGCGACAGCAATAACAATCAGCCCCAGCATTTT. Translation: CSVGDSNNNQPQHF.

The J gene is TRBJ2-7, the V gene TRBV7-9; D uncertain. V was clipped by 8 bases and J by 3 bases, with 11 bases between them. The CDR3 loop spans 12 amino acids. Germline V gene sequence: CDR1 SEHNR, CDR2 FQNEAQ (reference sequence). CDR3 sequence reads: CASQDGSYEQYF. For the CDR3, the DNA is TGTGCCAGCCAGGACGGAAGCTACGAGCAGTACTTC.

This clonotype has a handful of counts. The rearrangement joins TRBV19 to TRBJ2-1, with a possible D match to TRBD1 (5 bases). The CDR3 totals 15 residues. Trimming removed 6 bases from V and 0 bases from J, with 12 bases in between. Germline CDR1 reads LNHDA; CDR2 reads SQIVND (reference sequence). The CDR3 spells CASRKTTGSYNEQFF. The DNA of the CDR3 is TGTGCCAGTAGGAAGACAACAGGCTCCTACAATGAGCAGTTCTTC.

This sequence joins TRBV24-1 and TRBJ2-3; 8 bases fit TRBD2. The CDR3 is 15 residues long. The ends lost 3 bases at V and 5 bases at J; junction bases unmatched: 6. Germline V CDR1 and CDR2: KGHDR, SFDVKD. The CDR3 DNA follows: TGTGCCACCAGTGATGCAGCGGGGGTTGGAGATACGCAGTATTTT. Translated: CATSDAAGVGDTQYF.

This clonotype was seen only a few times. The CDR3 region has the DNA TGCAGTGCCCCGGGGCGGGGAATCTCCCTAGAGACCCAGTACTTC. Amino acid sequence: CSAPGRGISLETQYF. The gene calls are TRBV20-1 and TRBJ2-5, with D tentatively TRBD2 (6 bases). The CDR3 loop spans 15 amino acids. Germline CDR1 is DFQATT and CDR2 is SNEGSKA (reference sequence). The V and J ends lost 6 bases and 4 bases respectively, with 21 bases between them.

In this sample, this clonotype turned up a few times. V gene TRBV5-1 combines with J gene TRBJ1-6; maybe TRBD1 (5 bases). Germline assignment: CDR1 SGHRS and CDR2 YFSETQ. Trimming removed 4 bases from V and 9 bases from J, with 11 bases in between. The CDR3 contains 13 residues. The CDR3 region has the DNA TGCGCCAGCAGCCTTGCAGGGTTTTCACCCCTCCACTTT. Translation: CASSLAGFSPLHF.

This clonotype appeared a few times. The CDR3 bases are TGTGCCAGCAGCCTTACAGGGGGAGACACCGGGGAGCTGTTTTTT. Amino acids: CASSLTGGDTGELFF. The chain is built from TRBV9 and TRBJ2-2; 8 bases match TRBD1. This CDR3 has 15 amino acids. Germline CDR1 is SGDLS and CDR2 is YYNGEE. The V segment lost 4 bases and the J segment 3 bases; nucleotides outside the gene matches: 5.

The chain's CDR3 is CASSYSLAGGYNEQFF. Here the CDR3 DNA reads TGTGCCAGCAGTTACTCGCTAGCGGGGGGATACAATGAGCAGTTCTTC. This chain links TRBV6-5 with TRBJ2-1; 11 bases map to TRBD2. The CDR3 totals 16 residues. Germline assignment: CDR1 MNHEY and CDR2 SVGAGI. V lost 0 bases and J lost 4; bases outside the gene matches: 2.

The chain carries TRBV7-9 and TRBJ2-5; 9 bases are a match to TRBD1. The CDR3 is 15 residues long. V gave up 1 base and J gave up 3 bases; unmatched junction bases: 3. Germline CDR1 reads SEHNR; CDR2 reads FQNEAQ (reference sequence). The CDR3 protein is CASSLGGQGKETQYF. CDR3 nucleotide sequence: TGTGCCAGCAGCTTAGGTGGACAGGGGAAAGAGACCCAGTACTTC. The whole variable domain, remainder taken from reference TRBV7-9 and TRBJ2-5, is DTGVSQNPRHKITKRGQNVTFRCDPISEHNRLYWYRQTLGQGPEFLTYFQNEAQLEKSRLLSDRFSAERPKGSFSTLEIQRTEQGDSAMYLCASSLGGQGKETQYFGPGTRLLVL.

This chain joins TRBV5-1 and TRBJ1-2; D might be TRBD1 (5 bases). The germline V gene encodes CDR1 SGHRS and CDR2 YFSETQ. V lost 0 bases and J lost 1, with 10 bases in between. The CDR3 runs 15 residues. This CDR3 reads CASSLVGGDNYGYTF. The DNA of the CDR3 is TGCGCCAGCAGCTTGGTCGGGGGGGATAACTATGGCTACACCTTC.

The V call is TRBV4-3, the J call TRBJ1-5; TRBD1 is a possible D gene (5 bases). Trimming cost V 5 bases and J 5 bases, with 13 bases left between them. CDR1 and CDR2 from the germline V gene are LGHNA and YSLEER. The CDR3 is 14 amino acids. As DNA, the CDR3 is TGCGCCAGCAGCTCGACGGACAAGGATCAGCCCCAGCATTTT. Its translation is CASSSTDKDQPQHF.

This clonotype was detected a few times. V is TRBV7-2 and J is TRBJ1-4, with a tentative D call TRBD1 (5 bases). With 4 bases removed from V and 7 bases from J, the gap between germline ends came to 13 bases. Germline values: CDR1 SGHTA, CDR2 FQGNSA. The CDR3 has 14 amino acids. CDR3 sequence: CASSSRDGREKLFF. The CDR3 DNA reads TGTGCCAGCAGCTCCCGGGACGGCCGTGAAAAACTGTTTTTT.

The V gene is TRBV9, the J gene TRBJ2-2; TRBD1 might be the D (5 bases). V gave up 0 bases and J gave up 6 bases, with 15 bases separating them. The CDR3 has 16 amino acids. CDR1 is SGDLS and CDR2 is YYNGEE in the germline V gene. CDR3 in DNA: TGTGCCAGCAGCGTAGATGTGGGGCGAGTGGCCGGGGAGCTGTTTTTT. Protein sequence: CASSVDVGRVAGELFF.

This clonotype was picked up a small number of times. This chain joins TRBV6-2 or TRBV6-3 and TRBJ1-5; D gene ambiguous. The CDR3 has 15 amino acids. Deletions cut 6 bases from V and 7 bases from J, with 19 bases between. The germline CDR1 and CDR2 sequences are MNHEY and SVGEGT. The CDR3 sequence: CASSPWAGGWQPQHF. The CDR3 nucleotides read TGTGCCAGCAGCCCCTGGGCGGGAGGGTGGCAGCCCCAGCATTTT.

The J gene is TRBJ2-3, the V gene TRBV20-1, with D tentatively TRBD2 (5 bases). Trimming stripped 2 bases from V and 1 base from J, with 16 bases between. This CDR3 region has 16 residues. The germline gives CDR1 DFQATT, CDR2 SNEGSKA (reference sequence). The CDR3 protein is CSARKLAASRTDTQYF. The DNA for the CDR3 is TGCAGTGCTAGAAAGCTAGCAGCTTCTCGCACAGATACGCAGTATTTT.